This T cell receptor beta chain appears in the sequencing data of a study of T-cell reconstitution after alpha-beta-depleted transplantation in children. The CDR3 is made up of 15 amino acids. Per germline, CDR1 KGHSH and CDR2 LQKENI. V lost 2 bases to trimming and J lost 6 bases, with 14 bases between them. The TCRbeta library incorporated unique molecular identifiers. TCRdb reprocessed the PCR reads with MiXCR, giving one entry per CDR3 protein. The repertoire holds hundreds of thousands of distinct CDR3 sequences, with approximately 30% as singletons. This clonotype showed up just a few times. The chain links TRBV18 to TRBJ1-5, with D perhaps matching TRBD1 (6 bases). The sample was PBMCs from the stem cell graft donor, taken from the stem cell graft. The TCR comes from a human donor who donated a stem cell graft to a child with aplastic anemia. Here the CDR3 DNA reads TGTGCCAGCTCACCAGCGACAGGAGGAGGTCAGCCCCAGCATTTT. Translating gives CASSPATGGGQPQHF.